The 8 T cell receptor beta chains given below trace back to one sample, sequenced in a study of patients and donors after allogeneic stem cell transplantation. TCRdb called the RT-PCR reads again in MiXCR, with one record for every CDR3 protein. The profile covers a few hundred thousand distinct CDR3 sequences, with around two fifths appearing a single time and 11% taken by the ten largest. Material for sequencing was blood, either unsorted or a sorted T cell fraction (not recorded which). These receptor sequences come from a human donor who was either an allogeneic HSCT recipient or a stem cell or donor lymphocyte infusion donor (not recorded which). It is not recorded whose cells these are; they may come from a transplant donor.

V gene TRBV5-1 combines with J gene TRBJ1-1; 8 bases fit TRBD1. From germline, CDR1 is SGHRS and CDR2 YFSETQ. The junction had 9 bases not matched to a gene; V was cut back by 4 bases and J by 1 base. This CDR3 has 16 residues. CDR3 sequence (DNA): TGCGCCAGCAGCACCGCGACAGGGGCAGCGAACACTGAAGCTTTCTTT. Its protein is CASSTATGAANTEAFF.

This chain uses TRBV5-6 with TRBJ2-7, with D maybe TRBD1 (6 bases). Per germline, CDR1 SGHDT and CDR2 YYEEEE. This CDR3 is built from 12 residues. Trimming took off 6 bases at V and 2 bases at J, with 9 bases between the two ends. The CDR3 is CASTTGTYEQYF. In DNA, the CDR3 is TGTGCCAGCACTACAGGGACCTACGAGCAGTACTTC.

In its sample, this clonotype was seen a few times. The chain uses TRBV29-1 and TRBJ2-7; D possibly uses TRBD1 or TRBD2 (5 bases each). The germline V gene has CDR1 SQVTM and CDR2 ANQGSEA. The germline V and J ends were trimmed by 7 bases and 4 bases, with 20 bases remaining between them. The CDR3 is made up of 14 amino acids. CDR3 in amino acids: CSAGPLPGQYEQYF. DNA for the CDR3: TGCAGCGCCGGACCCTTACCGGGGCAGTACGAGCAGTACTTC.

This clonotype came up a few times. The CDR3 nucleotides are TGTGCCAGCACTCATCGGGGACGGAACACTGAAGCTTTCTTT. It specifies CASTHRGRNTEAFF. The V and J genes are TRBV6-5 and TRBJ1-1, with D perhaps matching TRBD1 (5 bases). The CDR3 extends over 14 amino acids. Between the trimmed V and J ends, which lost 7 bases and 1 base, there was a span of 13 bases. Germline CDR1 MNHEY, CDR2 SVGAGI.

V gene TRBV29-1 combines with J gene TRBJ1-2; D ambiguous. The V gene's germline CDR1 is SQVTM and CDR2 ANQGSEA. V lost 1 base, J lost 2 bases, and 14 bases lay in between. CDR3 length equals 15 residues. CDR3 nucleotides: TGCAGCGTTGAAGCGACGATGGGGTGGAACTATGGCTACACCTTC. This encodes CSVEATMGWNYGYTF. Looking up the rest from reference TRBV29-1 and TRBJ1-2 gives the full variable domain: SAVISQKPSRDICQRGTSLTIQCQVDSQVTMMFWYRQQPGQSLTLIATANQGSEATYESGFVIDKFPISRPNLTFSTLTVSNMSPEDSSIYLCSVEATMGWNYGYTFGSGTRLTVV.

This sequence joins TRBV3-1 and TRBJ2-7; D is perhaps TRBD2 (6 bases). Deletions cut 0 bases from V and 3 bases from J, with 9 bases between. The V gene's germline CDR1 is LGHDT and CDR2 YNNKEL (reference sequence). The CDR3 consists of 14 residues. CDR3 sequence reads: CASSQETSYYEQYF. As DNA, the CDR3 is TGTGCCAGCAGCCAAGAGACTAGTTACTACGAGCAGTACTTC.

The chain has TRBV2 and TRBJ1-1, with D possibly TRBD1 on 5 matching bases. Looked up from germline, CDR1 is SNHLY and CDR2 is FYNNEI. V was pared by 6 bases and J by 1 base, with 24 bases between. The CDR3 has 18 residues. CDR3 sequence (DNA): TGTGCCAGCAGGGGTTCTATTGGGGCCCCCGAAGGGAACACTGAAGCTTTCTTT. Encoded protein: CASRGSIGAPEGNTEAFF.

The gene calls are TRBV5-1 and TRBJ1-2; a possible D gene is TRBD1 (6 bases). CDR3 length: 14 amino acids. Germline V lookup: CDR1 SGHRS, CDR2 YFSETQ. With 4 bases removed from V and 2 bases from J, the gap between germline ends came to 12 bases. The CDR3: CASSPQGINYGYTF. The CDR3 DNA is TGCGCCAGCAGCCCCCAGGGGATAAACTATGGCTACACCTTC.